This T cell receptor (beta chain) appears in the sequencing data of a study of identical twins. One entry per CDR3 protein results from TCRdb running MiXCR on the 5' RACE reads. The data show roughly 480,000 distinct CDR3 sequences, about 24% seen once. This CDR3 region has 14 residues. The germline V gene has CDR1 SGDLS and CDR2 YYNGEE. The V end lost 2 bases, the J end lost 2 bases, and 10 bases lay between the germline ends. The data also belong to a second study, concerning T cells expressing NK-cell markers.

This rearrangement joins TRBV9 to TRBJ1-1; maybe TRBD1 (5 bases). Sequencing used CD4+ T cells sorted from blood. The sequence came from a woman between 18 and 29 years old in good health. CDR3 in amino acids: CASSVMGGNTEAFF. As DNA, the CDR3 is TGTGCCAGCAGCGTGATGGGGGGAAACACTGAAGCTTTCTTT.